This entry lists 5 T cell receptor beta chains sequenced from one sample in a study of Ad26.COV2.S vaccination and SARS-CoV-2 variants. The treatment here: 15 to 20 received Ad26.COV2.S at low or high dose, single or two shots; about 5 received placebo; per-sample allocation not given. Samples came from day 63 after the first vaccine or placebo injection. Profiled with immunoSEQ multiplex PCR; TCRdb holds only in-frame clones, not every one. The sample has 200,000 to 300,000 clones; around 90% are singletons. This sample comprised peripheral blood, obtained in a trial of Ad26.COV2.S vaccine versus placebo. Receptor source: a person aged 18 to 59 who received the Ad26.COV2.S COVID-19 vaccine or a placebo.

This clone was detected only a few times. The J gene is TRBJ2-7, the V gene TRBV7-9, with 7 bases fitting TRBD1. Germline CDR1 is SEHNR and CDR2 is FQNEAQ (reference sequence). V shed 5 bases and J 5 bases; nucleotides not matched to a gene: 9. The CDR3 runs to 14 residues. The CDR3 is CASSTRQGTDEQYF. As DNA, the CDR3 is TGTGCCAGCAGCACCCGACAGGGTACCGACGAGCAGTACTTC. The full variable domain, its missing parts supplied by reference TRBV7-9 and TRBJ2-7, is DTGVSQNPRHKITKRGQNVTFRCDPISEHNRLYWYRQTLGQGPEFLTYFQNEAQLEKSRLLSDRFSAERPKGSFSTLEIQRTEQGDSAMYLCASSTRQGTDEQYFGPGTRLTVT.

Points on this clone: This specimen includes other DNA sequences encoding the same CDR3. The chain recombines TRBV5-1 with TRBJ2-7, with unresolved D. Germline CDR1 is SGHRS and CDR2 is YFSETQ. The CDR3 is 14 residues long. Trimming pared 0 bases from V and 2 bases from J, leaving 9 bases between. CDR3 bases: TGCGCCAGCAGCTTGGTAGTTCAACCCTACGAGCAGTACTTC. Translated: CASSLVVQPYEQYF.

This chain links TRBV7-2 with TRBJ2-3; 8 positions agree with TRBD2. J gave up 6 bases and V 11 bases, and 16 bases lay outside the gene matches. This CDR3 spans 15 amino acids. Germline assignment: CDR1 SGHTA and CDR2 FQGNSA. The CDR3 DNA reads TGTGCCTCCAGCTTCGGGGGGGCGGCAGGGGATACGCAGTATTTT. It encodes CASSFGGAAGDTQYF. Looking up the rest from reference TRBV7-2 and TRBJ2-3 gives the full variable domain: GAGVSQSPSNKVTEKGKDVELRCDPISGHTALYWYRQSLGQGLEFLIYFQGNSAPDKSGLPSDRFSAERTGGSVSTLTIQRTQQEDSAVYLCASSFGGAAGDTQYFGPGTRLTVL.

This clone was counted a few times. J is TRBJ2-1 and V is TRBV4-3, with a possible D match to TRBD1 (6 bases). The CDR3 extends over 19 amino acids. Germline V gene sequence: CDR1 LGHNA, CDR2 YSLEER. Trimming cost V 0 bases and J 0 bases, with 18 bases left between them. CDR3 region: CASSQEGAGGSLSYNEQFF. The CDR3 region has the DNA TGCGCCAGCAGCCAAGAAGGGGCTGGGGGCTCGCTCTCCTACAATGAGCAGTTCTTC.

The genes are TRBV27 and TRBJ2-7; D is perhaps TRBD2 (6 bases). V lost 8 bases and J lost 2, with 16 bases in between. There are 14 residues in the CDR3. The germline gives CDR1 MNHEY, CDR2 SMNVEV (reference sequence). CDR3 in DNA: TGTGCCAGCTTTTCCTTAGCGGCACCCTACGAGCAGTACTTC. Translation gives CASFSLAAPYEQYF.